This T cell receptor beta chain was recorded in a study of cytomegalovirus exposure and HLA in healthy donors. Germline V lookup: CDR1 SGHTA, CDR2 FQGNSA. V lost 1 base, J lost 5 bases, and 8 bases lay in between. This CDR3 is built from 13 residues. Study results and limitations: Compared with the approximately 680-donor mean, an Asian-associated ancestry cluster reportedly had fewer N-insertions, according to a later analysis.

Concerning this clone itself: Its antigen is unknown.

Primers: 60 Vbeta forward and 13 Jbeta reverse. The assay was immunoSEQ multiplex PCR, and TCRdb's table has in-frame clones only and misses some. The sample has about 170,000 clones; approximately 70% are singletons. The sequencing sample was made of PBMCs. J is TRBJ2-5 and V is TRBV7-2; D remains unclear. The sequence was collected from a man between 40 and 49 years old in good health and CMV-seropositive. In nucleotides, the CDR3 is TGTGCCAGCAGCTTAGAGTTCGGGGAGACCCAGTACTTC. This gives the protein CASSLEFGETQYF.